Listed below are T cell receptor beta chains from one sample, sequenced in a study of beta chain features in type 1 diabetes. Measured with immunoSEQ multiplex PCR; TCRdb has only the in-frame clones, and not every one. Of approximately 15,000 clones in the sample, 65% to 85% are singletons; the top ten hold roughly 0.33%. The sequencing input was stem cell memory CD4+ T cells from blood. These receptors all come from a young woman with type 1 diabetes. Each CDR3 is given with its conserved first and last residue. D genes are given only for firm matches. A row's size may be missing; if present it is once, few, many or a size class.

TRBV29-1	TRBJ2-7	TRBD2	16	NA	CSVGPAGASGFYEQYF	TGCAGCGTTGGACCCGCTGGGGCTAGCGGGTTCTACGAGCAGTACTTC
TRBV6-7	TRBJ2-1	TRBD2	21	NA	CASSRTPGLAGLLPSYNEQFF	TGTGCCAGCAGTAGAACGCCGGGACTAGCGGGACTTCTTCCCTCCTACAATGAGCAGTTCTTC
TRBV7-2	TRBJ2-1	NA	12	NA	CASSLDSGEQFF	TGTGCCAGCAGCTTAGACAGCGGTGAGCAGTTCTTC
TRBV4-1	TRBJ2-3	NA	16	NA	CASSLLPGGVVDTQYF	TGCGCCAGCAGCCTCCTCCCGGGTGGTGTGGTAGATACGCAGTATTTT
TRBV5-1	TRBJ2-5	TRBD2	14	NA	CASSRGIAGETQYF	TGCGCCAGCAGCCGGGGGATAGCGGGAGAGACCCAGTACTTC
TRBV5-1	TRBJ2-5	NA	11	NA	CASSEEETQYF	TGCGCCAGCAGCGAGGAAGAGACCCAGTACTTC
TRBV11-2	TRBJ1-2	TRBD1	15	NA	CASSFSTGTSSGYTF	TGTGCCAGCAGCTTTTCGACAGGGACTTCATCGGGCTACACCTTC
TRBV6-5	TRBJ2-6	NA	15	NA	CASRRGGSGANVLTF	TGTGCCAGCAGACGAGGGGGCTCTGGGGCCAACGTCCTGACTTTC
TRBV12-5	TRBJ2-1	TRBD2	16	NA	CASGLLAGGYYNEQFF	TGTGCTAGTGGTTTGCTAGCGGGAGGCTACTACAATGAGCAGTTCTTC
TRBV5-4	TRBJ2-1	TRBD1	15	NA	CASSRGQDSYNEQFF	TGTGCCAGCAGCCGCGGACAGGACTCCTACAATGAGCAGTTCTTC
TRBV5-1	TRBJ2-1	NA	12	NA	CASSLNQQEQFF	TGCGCCAGCAGCTTGAATCAACAGGAGCAGTTCTTC
TRBV18	TRBJ2-6	NA	15	few	CASSPLHSGANVLTF	TGTGCCAGCTCACCACTCCACTCTGGGGCCAACGTCCTGACTTTC
TRBV7-2	TRBJ2-1	TRBD2	15	NA	CASSLEAGGYNEQFF	TGTGCCAGCAGCTTAGAAGCGGGAGGGTACAATGAGCAGTTCTTC
TRBV27	TRBJ1-2	TRBD1	13	NA	CASSSATGGGYTF	TGTGCCAGCAGTTCCGCGACAGGGGGTGGCTACACCTTC
TRBV6-5	TRBJ1-3	TRBD1	14	NA	CASSGTATGNTIYF	TGTGCCAGCAGCGGGACAGCCACTGGAAACACCATATATTTT
TRBV2	TRBJ2-7	NA	15	few	CASSGPFAGPLEQYF	TGTGCCAGCAGTGGGCCCTTCGCGGGACCCCTGGAGCAGTACTTC
TRBV6-1	TRBJ2-3	NA	15	NA	CASSPSQGSTDTQYF	TGTGCCAGCAGTCCCTCACAGGGATCAACAGATACGCAGTATTTT
TRBV29-1	TRBJ1-4	TRBD1	14	NA	CSVRAGGTNEKLFF	TGCAGCGTTAGAGCAGGGGGAACTAATGAAAAACTGTTTTTT
TRBV5-1	TRBJ2-2	TRBD2	16	once	CASTLAGGAGTGELFF	TGCGCCAGCACCCTGGCGGGGGGCGCGGGCACCGGGGAGCTGTTTTTT
TRBV12-5	TRBJ2-2	TRBD1	14	NA	CATSPWQGAGELFF	TGTGCTACCTCCCCCTGGCAGGGGGCCGGGGAGCTGTTTTTT
TRBV7-2	TRBJ1-5	TRBD1	15	NA	CASSLNTGGNQPQHF	TGTGCCAGCAGCCTGAATACAGGGGGCAATCAGCCCCAGCATTTT
TRBV7-8	TRBJ2-5	NA	17	NA	CASSLRESLTYQETQYF	TGTGCCAGCAGCCTCCGGGAATCACTGACGTACCAAGAGACCCAGTACTTC
TRBV10-3	TRBJ2-1	NA	15	NA	CAISEFGTSHNEQFF	TGTGCCATCAGTGAGTTCGGGACATCACACAATGAGCAGTTCTTC